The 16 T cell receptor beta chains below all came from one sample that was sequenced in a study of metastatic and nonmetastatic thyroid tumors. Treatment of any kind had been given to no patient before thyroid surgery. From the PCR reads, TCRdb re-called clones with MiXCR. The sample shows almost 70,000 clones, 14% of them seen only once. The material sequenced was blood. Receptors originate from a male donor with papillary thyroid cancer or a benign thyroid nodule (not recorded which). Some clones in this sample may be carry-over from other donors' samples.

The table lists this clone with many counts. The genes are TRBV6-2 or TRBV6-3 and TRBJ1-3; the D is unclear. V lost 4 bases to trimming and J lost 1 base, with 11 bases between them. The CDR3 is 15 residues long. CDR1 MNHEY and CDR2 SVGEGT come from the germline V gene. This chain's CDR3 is CASSFTKGSGNTIYF. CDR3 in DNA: TGTGCCAGCAGTTTTACAAAGGGATCTGGAAACACCATATATTTT.

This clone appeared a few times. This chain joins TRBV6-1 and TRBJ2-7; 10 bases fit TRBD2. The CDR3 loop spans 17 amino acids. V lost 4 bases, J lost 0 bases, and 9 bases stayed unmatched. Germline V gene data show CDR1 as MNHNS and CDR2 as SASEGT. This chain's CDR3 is CASSGLILAGTSYEQYV. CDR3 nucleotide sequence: TGTGCCAGCAGTGGCCTAATACTAGCGGGGACCTCCTACGAGCAGTACGTC.

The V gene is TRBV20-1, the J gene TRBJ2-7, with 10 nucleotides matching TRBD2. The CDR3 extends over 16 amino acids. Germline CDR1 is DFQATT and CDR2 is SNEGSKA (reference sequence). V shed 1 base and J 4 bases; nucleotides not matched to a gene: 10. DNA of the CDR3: TGCAGTGCTAGAGGGCTAGCGGGAGTGGTAGCGTACGAGCAGTACTTC. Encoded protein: CSARGLAGVVAYEQYF.

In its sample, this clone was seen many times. The CDR3 loop reads CALTSGRTGELFF. The DNA for the CDR3 is TGTGCCCTCACATCAGGTCGCACCGGGGAGCTGTTTTTT. V and J are TRBV19 and TRBJ2-2; D is undetermined. Deletions cut 11 bases from V and 4 bases from J, with 14 bases between. The germline gives CDR1 LNHDA, CDR2 SQIVND (reference sequence). The CDR3 spans 13 residues. The whole variable domain, remainder taken from reference TRBV19 and TRBJ2-2, is DGGITQSPKYLFRKEGQNVTLSCEQNLNHDAMYWYRQDPGQGLRLIYYSQIVNDFQKGDIAEGYSVSREKKESFPLTVTSAQKNPTAFYLCALTSGRTGELFFGEGSRLTVL.

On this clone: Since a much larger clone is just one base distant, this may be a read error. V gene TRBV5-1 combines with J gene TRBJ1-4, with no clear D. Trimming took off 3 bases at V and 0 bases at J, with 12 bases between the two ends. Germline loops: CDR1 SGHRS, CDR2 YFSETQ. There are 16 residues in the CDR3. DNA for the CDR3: TGCGCCAGCAGCTCTACCGGGTTGGCAACTAATGAAAAACTGTTTTTT. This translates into CASSSTGLATNEKLFF.

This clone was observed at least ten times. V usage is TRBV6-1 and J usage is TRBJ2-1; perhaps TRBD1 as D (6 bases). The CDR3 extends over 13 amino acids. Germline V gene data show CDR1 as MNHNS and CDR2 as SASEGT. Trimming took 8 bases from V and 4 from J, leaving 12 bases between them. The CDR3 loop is CASCLGQYNEQFF. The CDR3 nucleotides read TGTGCCAGCTGCCTTGGACAGTACAATGAGCAGTTCTTC.

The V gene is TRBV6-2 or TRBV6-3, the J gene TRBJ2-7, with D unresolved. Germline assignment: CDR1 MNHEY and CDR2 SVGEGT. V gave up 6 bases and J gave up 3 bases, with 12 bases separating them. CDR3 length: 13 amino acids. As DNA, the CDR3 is TGTGCCAGCAGCTTAGGGTCGTTCTACGAGCAGTACTTC. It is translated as CASSLGSFYEQYF.

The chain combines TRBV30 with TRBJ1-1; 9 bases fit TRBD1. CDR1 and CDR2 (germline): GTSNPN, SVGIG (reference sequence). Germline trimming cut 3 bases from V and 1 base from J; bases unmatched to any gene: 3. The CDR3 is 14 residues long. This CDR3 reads CAWRGQGGNTEAFF. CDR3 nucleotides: TGTGCCTGGAGGGGACAGGGAGGGAACACTGAAGCTTTCTTT. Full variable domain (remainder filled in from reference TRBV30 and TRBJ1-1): SQTIHQWPATLVQPVGSPLSLECTVEGTSNPNLYWYRQAAGRGLQLLFYSVGIGQISSEVPQNLSASRPQDRQFILSSKKLLLSDSGFYLCAWRGQGGNTEAFFGQGTRLTVV.

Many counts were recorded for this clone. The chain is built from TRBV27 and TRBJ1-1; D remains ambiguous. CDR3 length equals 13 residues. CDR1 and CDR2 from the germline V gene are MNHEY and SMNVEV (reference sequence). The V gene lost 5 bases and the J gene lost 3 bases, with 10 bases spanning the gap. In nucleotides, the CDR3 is TGTGCCAGCAGTGACAACACCTACACTGAAGCTTTCTTT. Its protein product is CASSDNTYTEAFF.

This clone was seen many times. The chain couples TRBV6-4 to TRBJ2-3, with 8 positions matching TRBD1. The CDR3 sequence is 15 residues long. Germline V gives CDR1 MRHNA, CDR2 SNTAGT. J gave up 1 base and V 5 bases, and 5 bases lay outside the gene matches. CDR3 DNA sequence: TGTGCCAGCAGTCCCGAGACAGGGGGCACAGATACGCAGTATTTT. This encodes CASSPETGGTDTQYF.

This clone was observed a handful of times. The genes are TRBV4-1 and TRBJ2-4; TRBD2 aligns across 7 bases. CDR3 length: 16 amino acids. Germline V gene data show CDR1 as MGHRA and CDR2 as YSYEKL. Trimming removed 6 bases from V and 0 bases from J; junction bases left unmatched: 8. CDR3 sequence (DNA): TGCGCCAGCAGTCCGATGGGGGGGACAGCCAAAAACATTCAGTACTTC. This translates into CASSPMGGTAKNIQYF.

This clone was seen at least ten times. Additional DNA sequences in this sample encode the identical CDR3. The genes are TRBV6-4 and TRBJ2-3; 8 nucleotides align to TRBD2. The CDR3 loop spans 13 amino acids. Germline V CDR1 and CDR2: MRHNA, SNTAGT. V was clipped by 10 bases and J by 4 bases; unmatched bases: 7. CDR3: CATGTRDSDTQYF. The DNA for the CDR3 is TGTGCCACCGGGACTAGGGATTCAGATACGCAGTATTTT.

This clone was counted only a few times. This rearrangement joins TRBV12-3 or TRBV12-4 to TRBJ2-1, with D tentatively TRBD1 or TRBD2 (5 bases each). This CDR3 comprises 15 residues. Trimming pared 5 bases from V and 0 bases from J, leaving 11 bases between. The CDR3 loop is CASSEGTSSYNEQFF. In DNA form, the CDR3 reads TGTGCCAGCAGTGAAGGGACGAGCTCCTACAATGAGCAGTTCTTC.

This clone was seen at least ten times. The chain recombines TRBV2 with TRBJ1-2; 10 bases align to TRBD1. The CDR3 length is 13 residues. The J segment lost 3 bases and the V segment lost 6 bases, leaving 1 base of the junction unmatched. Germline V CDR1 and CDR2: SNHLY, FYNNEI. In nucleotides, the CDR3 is TGTGCCAGCAGGGGGACAGGGGACTATGGCTACACCTTC. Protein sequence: CASRGTGDYGYTF.

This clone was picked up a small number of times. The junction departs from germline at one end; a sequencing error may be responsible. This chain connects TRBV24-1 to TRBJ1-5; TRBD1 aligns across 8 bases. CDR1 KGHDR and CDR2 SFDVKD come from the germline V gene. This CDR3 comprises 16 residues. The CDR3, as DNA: TGTGCCACCAGCGATTCGGAGGACAGGGTCAATCAGCCCCATCATTTT. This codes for CATSDSEDRVNQPHHF.

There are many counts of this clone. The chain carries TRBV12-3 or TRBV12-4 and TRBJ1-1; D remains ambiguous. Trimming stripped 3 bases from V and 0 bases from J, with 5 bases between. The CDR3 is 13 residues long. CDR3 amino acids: CASSLQLNTEAFF. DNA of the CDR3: TGTGCCAGCAGTTTGCAGCTGAACACTGAAGCTTTCTTT.